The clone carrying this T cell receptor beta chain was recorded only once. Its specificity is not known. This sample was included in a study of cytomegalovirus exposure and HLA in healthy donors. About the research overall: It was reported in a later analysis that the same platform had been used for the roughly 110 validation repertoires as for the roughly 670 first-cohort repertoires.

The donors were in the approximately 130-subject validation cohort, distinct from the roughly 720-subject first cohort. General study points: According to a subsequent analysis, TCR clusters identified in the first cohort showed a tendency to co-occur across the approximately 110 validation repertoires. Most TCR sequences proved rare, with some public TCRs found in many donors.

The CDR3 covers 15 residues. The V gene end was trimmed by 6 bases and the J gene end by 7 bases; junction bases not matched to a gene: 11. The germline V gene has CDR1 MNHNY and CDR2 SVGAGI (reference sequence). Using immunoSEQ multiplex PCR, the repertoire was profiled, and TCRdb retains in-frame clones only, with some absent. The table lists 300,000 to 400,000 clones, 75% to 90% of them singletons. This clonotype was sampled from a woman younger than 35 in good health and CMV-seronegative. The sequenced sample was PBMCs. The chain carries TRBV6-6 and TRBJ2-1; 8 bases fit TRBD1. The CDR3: CASSLQGAPGNEQFF. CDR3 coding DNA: TGTGCCAGCAGCTTGCAGGGGGCGCCTGGTAATGAGCAGTTCTTC.